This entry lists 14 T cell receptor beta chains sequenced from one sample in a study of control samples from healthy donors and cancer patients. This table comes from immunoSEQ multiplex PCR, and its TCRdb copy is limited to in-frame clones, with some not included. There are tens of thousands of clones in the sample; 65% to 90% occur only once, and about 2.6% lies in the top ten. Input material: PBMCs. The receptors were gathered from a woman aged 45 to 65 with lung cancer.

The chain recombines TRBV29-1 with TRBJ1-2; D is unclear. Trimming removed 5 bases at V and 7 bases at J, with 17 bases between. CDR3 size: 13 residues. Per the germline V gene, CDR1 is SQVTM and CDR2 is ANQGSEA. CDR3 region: CSVIGEGSPGYTF. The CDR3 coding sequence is TGCAGCGTTATCGGGGAGGGTTCGCCTGGCTACACCTTC. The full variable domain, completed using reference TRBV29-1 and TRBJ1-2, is SAVISQKPSRDICQRGTSLTIQCQVDSQVTMMFWYRQQPGQSLTLIATANQGSEATYESGFVIDKFPISRPNLTFSTLTVSNMSPEDSSIYLCSVIGEGSPGYTFGSGTRLTVV.

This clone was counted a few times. In nucleotides, the CDR3 is TGTGCCAGCAGCTCATACCCTAGCGGGTCGTCCCTCACAGATACGCAGTATTTT. Protein sequence: CASSSYPSGSSLTDTQYF. The chain couples TRBV11-2 to TRBJ2-3; 8 nucleotides agree with TRBD2. This CDR3 has 18 amino acids. Germline-derived CDR1 and CDR2 are SGHAT and FQNNGV. J was trimmed by 2 bases and V by 4 bases; bases with no gene match: 14.

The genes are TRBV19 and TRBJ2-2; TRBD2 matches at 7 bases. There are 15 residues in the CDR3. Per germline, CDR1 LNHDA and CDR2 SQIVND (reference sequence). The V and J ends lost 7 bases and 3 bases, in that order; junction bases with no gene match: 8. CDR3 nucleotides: TGTGCCAGTACGGCGTCGCTAGCGGACACCGGGGAGCTGTTTTTT. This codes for CASTASLADTGELFF.

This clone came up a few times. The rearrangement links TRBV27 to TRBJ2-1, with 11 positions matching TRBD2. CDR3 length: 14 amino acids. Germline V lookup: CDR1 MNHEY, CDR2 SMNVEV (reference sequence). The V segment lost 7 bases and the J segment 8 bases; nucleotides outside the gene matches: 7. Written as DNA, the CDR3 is TGTGCCAGCATTAAACTAGCGGGGGATGATGAGCAGTTCTTC. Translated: CASIKLAGDDEQFF.

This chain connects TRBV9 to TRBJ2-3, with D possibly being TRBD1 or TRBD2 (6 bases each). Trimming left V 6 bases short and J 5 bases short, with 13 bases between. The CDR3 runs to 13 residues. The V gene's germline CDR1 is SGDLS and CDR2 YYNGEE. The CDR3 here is CASTGRGGDTQYF. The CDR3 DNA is TGTGCCAGCACCGGCAGGGGAGGAGATACGCAGTATTTT.

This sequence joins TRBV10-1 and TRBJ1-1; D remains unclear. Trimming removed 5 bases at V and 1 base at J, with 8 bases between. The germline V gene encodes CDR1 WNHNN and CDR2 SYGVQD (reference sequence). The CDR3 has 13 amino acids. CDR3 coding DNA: TGCGCCAGCAGTATTCATAGGAACACTGAAGCTTTCTTT. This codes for CASSIHRNTEAFF.

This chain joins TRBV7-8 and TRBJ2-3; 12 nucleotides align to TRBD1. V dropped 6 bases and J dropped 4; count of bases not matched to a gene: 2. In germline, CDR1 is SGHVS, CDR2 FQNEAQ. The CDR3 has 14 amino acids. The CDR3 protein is CASRGTGGADTQYF. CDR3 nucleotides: TGTGCCAGCAGGGGGACAGGGGGCGCAGATACGCAGTATTTT.

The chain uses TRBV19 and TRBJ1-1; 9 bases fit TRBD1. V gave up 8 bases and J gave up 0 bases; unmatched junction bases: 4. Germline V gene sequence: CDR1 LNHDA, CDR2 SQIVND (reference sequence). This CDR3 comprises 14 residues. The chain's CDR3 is CASWTGAMNTEAFF. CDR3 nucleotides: TGTGCCAGTTGGACAGGGGCCATGAACACTGAAGCTTTCTTT.

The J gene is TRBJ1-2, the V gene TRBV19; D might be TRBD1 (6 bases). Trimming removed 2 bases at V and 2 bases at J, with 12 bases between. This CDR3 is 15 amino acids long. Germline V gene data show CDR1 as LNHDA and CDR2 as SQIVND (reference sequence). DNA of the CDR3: TGTGCCAGTAGTATATTGGTGGGGGCAAACTATGGCTACACCTTC. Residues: CASSILVGANYGYTF.

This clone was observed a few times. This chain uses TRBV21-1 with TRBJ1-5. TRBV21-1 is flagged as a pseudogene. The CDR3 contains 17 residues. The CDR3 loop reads CASSPKVREKSNQPQHF. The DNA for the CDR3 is TGTGCCAGCAGCCCAAAGGTGAGGGAGAAAAGCAATCAGCCCCAGCATTTT.

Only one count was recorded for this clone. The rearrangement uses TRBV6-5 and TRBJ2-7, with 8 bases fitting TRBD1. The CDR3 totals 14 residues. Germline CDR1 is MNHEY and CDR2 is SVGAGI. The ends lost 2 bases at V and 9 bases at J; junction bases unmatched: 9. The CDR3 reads CASSYAIDRGRQYF. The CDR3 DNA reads TGTGCCAGCAGTTACGCAATTGACAGGGGACGGCAGTACTTC.

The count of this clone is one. CDR3 residues: CASSGVLAGTDTQYF. Here the CDR3 DNA reads TGTGCCAGCAGCGGGGTTTTAGCGGGCACAGATACGCAGTATTTT. This rearrangement joins TRBV9 to TRBJ2-3; the D gene is possibly TRBD2 (6 bases). V was shortened by 3 bases and J by 1 base, with 12 bases between the two germline ends. The germline V gene encodes CDR1 SGDLS and CDR2 YYNGEE. The CDR3 consists of 15 residues.

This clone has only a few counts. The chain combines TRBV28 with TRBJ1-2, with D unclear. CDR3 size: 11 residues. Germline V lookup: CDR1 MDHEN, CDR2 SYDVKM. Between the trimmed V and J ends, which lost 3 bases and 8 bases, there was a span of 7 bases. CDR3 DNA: TGTGCCAGCAGTTTTAAGTACGGCTACACCTTC. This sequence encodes CASSFKYGYTF.

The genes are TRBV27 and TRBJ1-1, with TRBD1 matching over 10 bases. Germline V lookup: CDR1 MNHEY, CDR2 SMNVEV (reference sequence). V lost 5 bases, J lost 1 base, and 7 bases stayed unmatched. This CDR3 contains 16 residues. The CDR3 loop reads CASSPGQGRQNTEAFF. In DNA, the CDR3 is TGTGCCAGCAGTCCGGGACAGGGGCGCCAGAACACTGAAGCTTTCTTT.